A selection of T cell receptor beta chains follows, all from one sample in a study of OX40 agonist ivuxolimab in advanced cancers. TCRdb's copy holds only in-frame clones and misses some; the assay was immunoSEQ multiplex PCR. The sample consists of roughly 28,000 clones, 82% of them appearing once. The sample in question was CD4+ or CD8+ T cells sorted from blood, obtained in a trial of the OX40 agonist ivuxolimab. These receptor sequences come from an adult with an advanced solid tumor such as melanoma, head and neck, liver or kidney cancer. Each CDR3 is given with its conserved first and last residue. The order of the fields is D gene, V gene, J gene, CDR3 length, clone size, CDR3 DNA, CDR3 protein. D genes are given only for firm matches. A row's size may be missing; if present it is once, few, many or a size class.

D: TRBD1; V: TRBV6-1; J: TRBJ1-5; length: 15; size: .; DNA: TGTGCCAGCACCCTACGGGGGACAGGGAGACAGCCCCAGCATTTT; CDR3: CASTLRGTGRQPQHF
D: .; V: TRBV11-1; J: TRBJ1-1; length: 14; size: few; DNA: TGTGCCAGCAGCTTAGGTCGCCTGAACACTGAAGCTTTCTTT; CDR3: CASSLGRLNTEAFF
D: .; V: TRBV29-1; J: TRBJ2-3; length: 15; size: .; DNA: TGCAGCGTTGAACCGGGACTCTACCGGACAGATACGCAGTATTTT; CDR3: CSVEPGLYRTDTQYF
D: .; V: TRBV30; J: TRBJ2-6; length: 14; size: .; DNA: TGTGCCTTTGACGGGCGATCTGGGGCCAACGTCCTGACTTTC; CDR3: CAFDGRSGANVLTF
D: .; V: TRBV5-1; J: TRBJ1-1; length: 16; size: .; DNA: TGCGCCAGCAGCGCGGTAAATTTTCAGGGTGCCACTGAAGCTTTCTTT; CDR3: CASSAVNFQGATEAFF
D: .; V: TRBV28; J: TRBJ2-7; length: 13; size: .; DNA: TGTGCCAGCAGTTTAGGAAGGACATCCGAGCAGTACTTC; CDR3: CASSLGRTSEQYF
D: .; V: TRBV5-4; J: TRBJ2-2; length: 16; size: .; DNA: TGTGCCAGCAGCTTGACTTGGGGATTGGAAACCGGGGAGCTGTTTTTT; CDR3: CASSLTWGLETGELFF
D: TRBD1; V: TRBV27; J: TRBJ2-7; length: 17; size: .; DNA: TGTGCCAGCCCTCTCGTGACAGGGGGCTTCTTCTCCTACGAGCAGTACTTC; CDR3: CASPLVTGGFFSYEQYF
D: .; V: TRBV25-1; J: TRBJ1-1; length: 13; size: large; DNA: TGTGCCAGCGGGAGAGGGGGGGCCACTGAAGCTTTCTTT; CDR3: CASGRGGATEAFF
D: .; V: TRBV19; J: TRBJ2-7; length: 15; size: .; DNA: TGTGCCAGTAGCAAAGAGTGGGACAACTCCTACGAGCAGTACTTC; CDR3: CASSKEWDNSYEQYF
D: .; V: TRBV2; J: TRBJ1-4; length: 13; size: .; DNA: TGTGCCAGCGGCCGGGACGGTCGAGAAAAACTGTTTTTT; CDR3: CASGRDGREKLFF
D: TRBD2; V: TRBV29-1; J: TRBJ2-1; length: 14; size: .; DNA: TGCAGCGTCGAGACTAGCTCGGCCTACAATGAGCAGTTCTTC; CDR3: CSVETSSAYNEQFF
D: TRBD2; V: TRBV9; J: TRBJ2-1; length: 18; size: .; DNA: TGTGCCAGCAGCGTACCGTCGGGAGGGGAAGGTGGCTACAATGAGCAGTTCTTC; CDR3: CASSVPSGGEGGYNEQFF
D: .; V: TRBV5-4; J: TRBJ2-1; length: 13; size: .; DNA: TGTGCCAGCAGCTTGGGCTCCTACAATGAGCAGTTCTTC; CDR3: CASSLGSYNEQFF
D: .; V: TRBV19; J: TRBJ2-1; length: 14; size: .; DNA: TGTGCCAGTAGTATGAAGAGCTCCTACAATGAGCAGTTCTTC; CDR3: CASSMKSSYNEQFF
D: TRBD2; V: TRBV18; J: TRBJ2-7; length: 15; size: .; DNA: TGTGCCAGCTCACCACGGACTAGCGGGCTCTACGAGCAGTACTTC; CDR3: CASSPRTSGLYEQYF
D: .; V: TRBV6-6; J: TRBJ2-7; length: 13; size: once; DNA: TGTGCCAGCACCCCCAGGCAGGGCTACGAGCAGTACTTC; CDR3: CASTPRQGYEQYF
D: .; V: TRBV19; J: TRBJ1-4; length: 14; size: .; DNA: TGTGCCAGTAGTGGCCGGGACGGGGGAAGGAAACTGTTTTTT; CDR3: CASSGRDGGRKLFF
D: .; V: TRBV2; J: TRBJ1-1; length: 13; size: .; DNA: TGTGCCAGCAGTGAACAGGAGTCCACTGAAGCTTTCTTT; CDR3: CASSEQESTEAFF
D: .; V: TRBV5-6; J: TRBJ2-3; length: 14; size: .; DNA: TGTGCCAGCAGCTGGGAGGAGGTTACAGATACGCAGTATTTT; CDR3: CASSWEEVTDTQYF